This record concerns one TCR beta chain sequence. As yet, its antigen is unknown. Using immunoSEQ multiplex PCR, the repertoire was profiled, and TCRdb retains in-frame clones only, with some absent. The table lists fewer than 40,000 clones, about 66% of them singletons, with around 27% in the top ten. The source of the sample is a study of vaccination effects on CD4 cells after COVID-19. Antigen-specific CD4+ T cells expanded by the ViraFEST assay with viral peptide pools were then sequenced. Researchers isolated CD4+ T cells once roughly ten days of culture had elapsed. V lost 6 bases to trimming and J lost 4 bases, with 16 bases between them. The germline V gene has CDR1 KGHSH and CDR2 LQKENI. The CDR3 contains 15 residues.

The sample here was CD4+ T cells from PBMCs cultured with HCoV-229E spike peptides, taken before COVID-19 vaccination. The chain links TRBV18 to TRBJ1-3; no clear D. This TCR derives from a human donor who received a COVID-19 vaccine. The CDR3 coding sequence is TGTGCCAGCTCCCAATCGCCCGTACCGGGAAACACCATATATTTT. Protein: CASSQSPVPGNTIYF.